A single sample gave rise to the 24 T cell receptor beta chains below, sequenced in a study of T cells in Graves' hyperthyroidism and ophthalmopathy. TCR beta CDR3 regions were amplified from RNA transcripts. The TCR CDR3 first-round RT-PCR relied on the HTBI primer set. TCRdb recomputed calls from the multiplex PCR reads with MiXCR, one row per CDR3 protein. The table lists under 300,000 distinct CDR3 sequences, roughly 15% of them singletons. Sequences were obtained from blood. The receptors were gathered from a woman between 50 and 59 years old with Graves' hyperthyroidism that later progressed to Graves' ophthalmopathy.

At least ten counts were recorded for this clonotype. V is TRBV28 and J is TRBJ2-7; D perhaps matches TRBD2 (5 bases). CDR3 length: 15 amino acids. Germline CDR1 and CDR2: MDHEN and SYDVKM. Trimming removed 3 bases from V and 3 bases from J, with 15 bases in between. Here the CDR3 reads CASSFPSSGVYEQYF. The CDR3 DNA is TGTGCCAGCAGTTTCCCCTCCAGCGGAGTCTACGAGCAGTACTTC.

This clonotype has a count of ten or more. CDR3 sequence (DNA): TGTGCCAGCAGCTTTTTTAGGGTGAACACTGAAGCTTTCTTT. Protein sequence: CASSFFRVNTEAFF. V gene TRBV7-2 combines with J gene TRBJ1-1, with D unclear. V lost 3 bases and J lost 0, with 8 bases in between. The germline V gene has CDR1 SGHTA and CDR2 FQGNSA. This CDR3 spans 14 amino acids.

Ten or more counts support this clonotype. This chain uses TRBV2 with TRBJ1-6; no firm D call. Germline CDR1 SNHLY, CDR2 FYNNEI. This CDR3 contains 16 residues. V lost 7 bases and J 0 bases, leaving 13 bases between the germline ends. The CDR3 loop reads CASNGLGSSYNSPLHF. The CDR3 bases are TGTGCCAGCAACGGCTTGGGAAGCTCCTATAATTCACCCCTCCACTTT.

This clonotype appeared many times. The CDR3 reads CASSASGGVNTEAFF. In DNA form, the CDR3 reads TGTGCCAGCAGCGCATCAGGGGGCGTGAACACTGAAGCTTTCTTT. The chain links TRBV9 to TRBJ1-1; TRBD1 agrees at 8 bases. V dropped 3 bases and J dropped 0; count of bases not matched to a gene: 4. The CDR3 is 15 amino acids. Germline lookup yields CDR1 SGDLS and CDR2 YYNGEE.

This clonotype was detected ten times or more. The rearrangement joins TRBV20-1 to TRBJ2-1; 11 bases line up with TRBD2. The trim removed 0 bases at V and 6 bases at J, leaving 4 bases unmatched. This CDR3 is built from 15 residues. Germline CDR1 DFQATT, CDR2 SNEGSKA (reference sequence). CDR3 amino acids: CSARDELAGVNEQFF. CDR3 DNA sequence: TGCAGTGCTAGAGACGAACTAGCGGGAGTCAATGAGCAGTTCTTC.

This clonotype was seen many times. The chain's CDR3 is CSVSGRGGTEAFF. CDR3 sequence (DNA): TGCAGCGTTTCAGGCCGAGGGGGCACTGAAGCTTTCTTT. V and J are TRBV29-1 and TRBJ1-1; TRBD1 might be the D (6 bases). There are 13 residues in the CDR3. Trimming stripped 5 bases from V and 4 bases from J, with 14 bases between. Per the germline V gene, CDR1 is SQVTM and CDR2 is ANQGSEA.

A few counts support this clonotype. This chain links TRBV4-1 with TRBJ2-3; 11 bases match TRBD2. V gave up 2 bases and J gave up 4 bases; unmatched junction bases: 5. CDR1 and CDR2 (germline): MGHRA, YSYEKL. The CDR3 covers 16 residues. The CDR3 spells CASSQSLAGGADTQYF. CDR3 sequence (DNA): TGCGCCAGCAGCCAATCTCTAGCGGGAGGAGCAGATACGCAGTATTTT.

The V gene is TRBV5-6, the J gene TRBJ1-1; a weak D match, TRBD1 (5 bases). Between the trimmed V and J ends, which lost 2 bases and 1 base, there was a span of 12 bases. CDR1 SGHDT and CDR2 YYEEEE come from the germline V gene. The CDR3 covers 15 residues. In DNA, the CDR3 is TGTGCCAGCAGCTTCTCCGGGACGGGGAACACTGAAGCTTTCTTT. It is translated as CASSFSGTGNTEAFF.

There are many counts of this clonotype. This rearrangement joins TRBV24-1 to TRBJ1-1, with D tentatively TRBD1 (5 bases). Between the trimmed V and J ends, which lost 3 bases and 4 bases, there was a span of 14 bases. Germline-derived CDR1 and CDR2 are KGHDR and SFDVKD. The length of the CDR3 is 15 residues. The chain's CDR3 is CATSDPQGEGTEAFF. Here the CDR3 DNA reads TGTGCCACCAGTGATCCGCAGGGAGAGGGCACTGAAGCTTTCTTT.

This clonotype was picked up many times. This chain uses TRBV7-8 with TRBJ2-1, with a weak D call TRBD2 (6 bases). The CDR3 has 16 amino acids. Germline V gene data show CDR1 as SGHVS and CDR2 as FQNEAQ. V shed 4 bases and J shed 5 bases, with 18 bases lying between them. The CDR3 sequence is CASSSLSGLTHNEQFF. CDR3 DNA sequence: TGTGCCAGCAGCTCTCTTAGCGGATTAACCCACAATGAGCAGTTCTTC.

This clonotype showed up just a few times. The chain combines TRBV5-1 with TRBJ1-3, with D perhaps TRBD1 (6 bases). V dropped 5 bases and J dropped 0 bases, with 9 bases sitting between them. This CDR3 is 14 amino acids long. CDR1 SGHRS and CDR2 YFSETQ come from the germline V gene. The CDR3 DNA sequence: TGCGCCAGCAGGGACAGCCGCTCTGGAAACACCATATATTTT. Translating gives CASRDSRSGNTIYF.

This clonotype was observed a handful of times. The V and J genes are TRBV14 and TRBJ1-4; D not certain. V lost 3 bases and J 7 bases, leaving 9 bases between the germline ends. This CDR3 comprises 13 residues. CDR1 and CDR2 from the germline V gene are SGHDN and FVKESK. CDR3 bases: TGTGCCAGCAGCCAGCGGACGCCTGAAAAACTGTTTTTT. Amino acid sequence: CASSQRTPEKLFF. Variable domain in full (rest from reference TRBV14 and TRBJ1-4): EAGVTQFPSHSVIEKGQTVTLRCDPISGHDNLYWYRRVMGKEIKFLLHFVKESKQDESGMPNNRFLAERTGGTYSTLKVQPAELEDSGVYFCASSQRTPEKLFFGSGTQLSVL.

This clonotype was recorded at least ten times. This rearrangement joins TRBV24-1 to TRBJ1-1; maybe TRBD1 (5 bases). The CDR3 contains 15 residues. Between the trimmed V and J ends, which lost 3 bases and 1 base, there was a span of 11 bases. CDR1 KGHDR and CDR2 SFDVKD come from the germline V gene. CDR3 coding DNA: TGTGCCACCAGTGATAGTAGGCAGGGGAACACTGAAGCTTTCTTT. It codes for CATSDSRQGNTEAFF.

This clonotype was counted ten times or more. The CDR3 region has the DNA TGCGCCAGCAGCCAGTCGCCTGAGATCGGGGAGCTGTTTTTT. It is translated as CASSQSPEIGELFF. The chain is built from TRBV5-1 and TRBJ2-2; D is uncertain. The germline gives CDR1 SGHRS, CDR2 YFSETQ. This CDR3 is 14 amino acids long. The V and J ends lost 4 bases and 7 bases respectively, with 14 bases between them.

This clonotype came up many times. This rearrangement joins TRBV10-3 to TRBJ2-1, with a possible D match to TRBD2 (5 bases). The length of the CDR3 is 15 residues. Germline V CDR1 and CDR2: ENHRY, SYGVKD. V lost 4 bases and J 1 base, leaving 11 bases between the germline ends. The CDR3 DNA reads TGTGCCATCAGTGGGGCTAGCCTTTCCTACAATGAGCAGTTCTTC. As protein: CAISGASLSYNEQFF.

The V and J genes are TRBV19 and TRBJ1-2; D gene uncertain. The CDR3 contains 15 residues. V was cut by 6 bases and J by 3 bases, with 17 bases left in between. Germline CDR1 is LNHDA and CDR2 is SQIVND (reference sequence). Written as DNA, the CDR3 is TGTGCCAGTAGACGGGCCCCCGCAGTGTACTATGGCTACACCTTC. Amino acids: CASRRAPAVYYGYTF.

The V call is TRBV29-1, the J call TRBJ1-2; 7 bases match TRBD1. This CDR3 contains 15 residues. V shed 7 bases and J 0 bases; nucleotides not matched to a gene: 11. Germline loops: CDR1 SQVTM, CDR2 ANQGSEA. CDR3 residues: CSADIRGGTNYGYTF. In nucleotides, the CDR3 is TGCAGCGCCGATATCAGGGGGGGCACTAACTATGGCTACACCTTC.

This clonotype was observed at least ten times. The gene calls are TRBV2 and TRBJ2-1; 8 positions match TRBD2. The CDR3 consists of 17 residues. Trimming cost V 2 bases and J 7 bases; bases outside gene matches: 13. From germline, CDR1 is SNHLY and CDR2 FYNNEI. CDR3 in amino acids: CASSEYAGTRTLNEQFF. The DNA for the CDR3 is TGTGCCAGCAGTGAATACGCCGGGACTAGGACCTTGAATGAGCAGTTCTTC.

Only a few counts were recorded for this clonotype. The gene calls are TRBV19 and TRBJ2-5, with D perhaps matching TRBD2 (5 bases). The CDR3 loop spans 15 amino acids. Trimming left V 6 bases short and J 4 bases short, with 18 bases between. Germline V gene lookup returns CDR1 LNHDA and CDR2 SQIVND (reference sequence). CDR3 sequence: CASRYESTSPETQYF. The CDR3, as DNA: TGTGCCAGTAGATACGAAAGTACTAGTCCAGAGACCCAGTACTTC.

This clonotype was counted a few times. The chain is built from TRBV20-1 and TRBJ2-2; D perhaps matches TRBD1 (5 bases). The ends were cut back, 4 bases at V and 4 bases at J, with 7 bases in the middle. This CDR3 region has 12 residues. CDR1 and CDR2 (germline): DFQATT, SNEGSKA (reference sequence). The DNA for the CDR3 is TGCAGTGCTACTAGGGGCACCGGGGAGCTGTTTTTT. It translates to CSATRGTGELFF.

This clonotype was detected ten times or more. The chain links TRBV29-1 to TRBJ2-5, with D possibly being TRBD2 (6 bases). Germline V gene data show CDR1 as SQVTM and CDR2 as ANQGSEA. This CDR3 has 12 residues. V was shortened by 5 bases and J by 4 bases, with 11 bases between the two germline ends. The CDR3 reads CSVRGGSETQYF. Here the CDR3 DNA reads TGCAGCGTTCGTGGAGGGTCAGAGACCCAGTACTTC.

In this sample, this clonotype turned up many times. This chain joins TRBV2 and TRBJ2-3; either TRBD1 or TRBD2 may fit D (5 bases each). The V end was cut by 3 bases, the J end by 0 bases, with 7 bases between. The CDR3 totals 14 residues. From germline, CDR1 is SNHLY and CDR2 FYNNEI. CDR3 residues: CASSDGASTDTQYF. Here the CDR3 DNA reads TGTGCCAGCAGTGACGGGGCAAGCACAGATACGCAGTATTTT. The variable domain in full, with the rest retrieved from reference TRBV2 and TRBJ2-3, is EPEVTQTPSHQVTQMGQEVILRCVPISNHLYFYWYRQILGQKVEFLVSFYNNEISEKSEIFDDQFSVERPDGSNFTLKIRSTKLEDSAMYFCASSDGASTDTQYFGPGTRLTVL.

The CDR3 nucleotides read TGTGCCAGTAGTATAGGACGGTACCTAGGTGACGAGCAGTACTTC. Its translation: CASSIGRYLGDEQYF. The V gene is TRBV19, the J gene TRBJ2-7; D unclear. CDR3 length: 15 residues. Germline-derived CDR1 and CDR2 are LNHDA and SQIVND (reference sequence). V lost 1 base and J lost 5, with 15 bases in between.

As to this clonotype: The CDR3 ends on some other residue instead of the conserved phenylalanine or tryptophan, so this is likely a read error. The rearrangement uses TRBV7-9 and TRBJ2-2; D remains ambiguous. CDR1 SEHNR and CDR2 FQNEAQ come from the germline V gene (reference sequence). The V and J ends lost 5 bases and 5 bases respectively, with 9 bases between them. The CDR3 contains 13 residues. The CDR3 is CASSLTSTGELFL. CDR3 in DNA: TGTGCCAGCAGCCTAACCTCAACCGGGGAGCTGTTTCTT.